This entry is about one T cell receptor (beta chain). One end of the junction fails to match germline, which may point to a read error. Each CDR3 protein is one row after TCRdb ran MiXCR on the PCR reads. The sample consists of more than 85,000 distinct CDR3 sequences, under 60% of them appearing once. The data are from a study of CDR3 diversity in severe acne. This TCR derives from a male donor with acne. Sequencing was done on a sample of blood.

CDR3 amino acids: CATSSGGYTGELFF. For the CDR3, the DNA is TGTGCCACCAGTTCAGGGGGCTATACCGGGGAGCTGTTTTTT. The chain uses TRBV5-1 and TRBJ2-2; 8 bases map to TRBD1. There are 14 residues in the CDR3. Germline loops: CDR1 SGHRS, CDR2 YFSETQ.